The present T cell receptor (beta chain) was sequenced within a study of tumor-infiltrating lymphocytes in oesophageal squamous cell carcinoma (TCRdb year 2016). To note about this clonotype: The antigen it binds to is not known. No much larger clone exists at a distance of one base, and base qualities are not known.

The method was PCR. TCRdb names Illumina HiSeq 2000 as the instrument used. The public sequencing data were trimmed at Q25 with fastp and processed into clonotypes with MiXCR by TCRdb, which kept only in-frame beta chains. A single entry per CDR3 protein holds the most common genes and DNA from its merged rows. This sample has 10,000 to 14,000 distinct CDR3 sequences in its table, and about 60% of those were observed once. Of the sample, 35% is held by the ten largest clones. The cysteine opens and the phenylalanine closes a CDR3 of 15 amino acids. Only CDR3 DNA remains: 45 bases, in frame from the first base. Looking up the germline V gene yields CDR1 SGHVS and CDR2 FNYEAQ.

The specimen was esophageal tumor tissue. Here the chain combines TRBV7-6 and TRBJ2-3; TRBD2 is possibly the D segment (6 matching bases). The DNA matches TRBJ2-7 better at its end, which makes the J call doubtful. This receptor was obtained from a male donor with esophageal squamous cell carcinoma. In nucleotide form, the sequence is TGTGCCAGCAGCTTAGGGGCTAGCGTAGCCTACGAGCAGTACTTC. Translated, it reads CASSLGASVAYEQYF.